What follows describes a single TCR beta chain. From germline, CDR1 is LGHDT and CDR2 YNNKEL (reference sequence). The CDR3 covers 18 residues. V trimming: 0 bases; J trimming: 6 bases; junction bases outside the gene matches: 12. This sample was taken from a study of blood T cell repertoires in COVID-19. In the study overall: Researchers got acute and convalescent COVID-19 samples from the United States, Italy and Spain. In each case, the material was cDNA or gDNA derived from T cells, B-cell-depleted T cells, or PBMCs.

Study processing details: Amplification of reference gene primers provided the estimated nucleated cell counts. The assay was immunoSEQ multiplex PCR, and TCRdb's table has in-frame clones only and misses some. V and J calls and clone size are as listed in that table; D and trimming were resolved from the DNA. The sample has about 74,000 clones, around 87% seen once. The sample was peripheral blood. The chain joins TRBV3-1 (or the pseudogene TRBV3-2) to TRBJ2-3; 10 nucleotides agree with TRBD2. The sequence came from a woman of 80 years or more with active or convalescent COVID-19. This chain's CDR3 is CASSQESSGGPWGDTQYF. CDR3 bases: TGTGCCAGCAGCCAAGAGTCTAGCGGGGGCCCTTGGGGGGATACGCAGTATTTT.